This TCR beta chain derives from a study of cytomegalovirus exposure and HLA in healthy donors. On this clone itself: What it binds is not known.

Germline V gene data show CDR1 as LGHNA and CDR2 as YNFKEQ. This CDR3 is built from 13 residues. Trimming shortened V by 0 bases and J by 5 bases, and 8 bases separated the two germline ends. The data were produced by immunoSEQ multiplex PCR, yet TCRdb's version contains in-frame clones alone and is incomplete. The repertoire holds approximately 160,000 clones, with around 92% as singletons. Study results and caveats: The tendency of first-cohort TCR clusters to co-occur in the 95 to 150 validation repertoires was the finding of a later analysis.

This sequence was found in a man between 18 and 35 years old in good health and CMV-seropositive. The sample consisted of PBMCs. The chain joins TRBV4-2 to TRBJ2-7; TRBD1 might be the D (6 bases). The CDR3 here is CASSQDWGHEQYF. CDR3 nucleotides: TGTGCCAGCAGCCAAGATTGGGGGCACGAGCAGTACTTC.